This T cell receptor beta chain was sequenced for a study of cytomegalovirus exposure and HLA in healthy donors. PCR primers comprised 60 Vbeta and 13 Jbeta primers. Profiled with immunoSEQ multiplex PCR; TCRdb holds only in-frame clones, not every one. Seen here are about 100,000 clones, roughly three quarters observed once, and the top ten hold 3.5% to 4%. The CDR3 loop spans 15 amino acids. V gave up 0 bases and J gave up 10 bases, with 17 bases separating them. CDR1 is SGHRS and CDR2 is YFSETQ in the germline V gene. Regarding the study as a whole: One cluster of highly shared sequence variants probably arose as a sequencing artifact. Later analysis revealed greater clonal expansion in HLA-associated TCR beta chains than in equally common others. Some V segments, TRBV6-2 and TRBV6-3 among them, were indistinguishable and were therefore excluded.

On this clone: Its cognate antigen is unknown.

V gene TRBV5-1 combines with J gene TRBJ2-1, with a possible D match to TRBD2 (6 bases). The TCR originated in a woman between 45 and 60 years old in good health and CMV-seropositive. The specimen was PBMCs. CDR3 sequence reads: CASSLGQRVGVEQFF. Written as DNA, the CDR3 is TGCGCCAGCAGCTTGGGTCAGCGGGTCGGCGTGGAGCAGTTCTTC.